The clone carrying this T cell receptor (beta chain) was counted at least ten times. Its antigen is not known. The data are from a study of early T cells in non-severe SARS-CoV-2 infection. Study context: Unpaired chains resulted from sequencing bulk RNA of unsorted whole blood. Study findings and constraints: VDJdb matching, biased toward anti-spike CD8 responses, missed private and CD4 specificities.

The V and J ends lost 0 bases and 6 bases respectively, with 12 bases between them. The CDR3 covers 14 residues. Germline assignment: CDR1 SGHRS and CDR2 YFSETQ. Individual cDNA molecules were tagged with unique molecular identifiers. Using its own MiXCR run on the 5' RACE reads, TCRdb lists one record per CDR3 protein. The data show some 60,000 distinct CDR3 sequences, just under 9% seen once. The specimen sequenced was whole blood. The TCR originated in an adult who was a healthcare worker with PCR-confirmed SARS-CoV-2 infection or an uninfected control (not recorded which). V usage is TRBV5-1 and J usage is TRBJ1-2; D ambiguous. CDR3 coding DNA: TGCGCCAGCAGCTTGGAAGGGTCGGAGGATGGCTACACCTTC. Protein: CASSLEGSEDGYTF.